The 8 T cell receptor beta chains reported below all come from one sample, sequenced in a study of blood T cell repertoires in COVID-19. Assay used: immunoSEQ multiplex PCR; TCRdb lists only in-frame clones, some missing. The table lists roughly 110,000 clones, less than 85% of them singletons. Material for sequencing was peripheral blood. The source is a woman in her fifties or sixties with acute or convalescent COVID-19.

The J gene is TRBJ1-2, the V gene TRBV28; TRBD1 might be the D (6 bases). Germline CDR1 is MDHEN and CDR2 is SYDVKM. CDR3 length equals 14 residues. V lost 8 bases and J lost 1, with 14 bases in between. CDR3 DNA sequence: TGTGCCAGCTCCTCAGGGGTTCATAACTATGGCTACACCTTC. As protein: CASSSGVHNYGYTF.

This clone was recorded a few times. The genes are TRBV6-4 and TRBJ1-2, with D perhaps matching TRBD1 (6 bases). V was cut by 2 bases and J by 7 bases, with 14 bases left in between. This CDR3 comprises 14 residues. Germline loops: CDR1 MRHNA, CDR2 SNTAGT. The chain's CDR3 is CASSDTSQQGGYTF. For the CDR3, the DNA is TGTGCCAGCAGTGACACGTCCCAACAGGGTGGCTACACCTTC.

This chain joins TRBV14 and TRBJ2-5; the match to TRBD2 covers 9 bases. Germline CDR1 and CDR2: SGHDN and FVKESK. The CDR3 has 16 residues. J lost 0 bases, V lost 1 base, and 3 bases had no gene match. In DNA form, the CDR3 reads TGTGCCAGCAGCCAAGGGCTAGCGGGGTACCAAGAGACCCAGTACTTC. The encoded protein is CASSQGLAGYQETQYF.

The V gene is TRBV5-1, the J gene TRBJ1-4; D remains unclear. Trimming shortened V by 4 bases and J by 4 bases, and 14 bases separated the two germline ends. Germline V gene sequence: CDR1 SGHRS, CDR2 YFSETQ. CDR3 length: 15 amino acids. CDR3 residues: CASSGGSRGNEKLFF. Written as DNA, the CDR3 is TGCGCCAGCAGCGGCGGGAGCCGGGGTAATGAAAAACTGTTTTTT.

A single count supports this clone. The CDR3 bases are TGCGCCAGCAGCCCAGATGCGGGAGGCAATCAGCCCCAGCATTTT. Translating it yields CASSPDAGGNQPQHF. V gene TRBV5-1 combines with J gene TRBJ1-5; D not resolved. V lost 4 bases, J lost 2 bases, and 13 bases lay in between. Germline assignment: CDR1 SGHRS and CDR2 YFSETQ. The CDR3 sequence is 15 residues long.

The V and J genes are TRBV28 and TRBJ1-4; perhaps TRBD1 as D (5 bases). V lost 7 bases and J 4 bases, leaving 10 bases between the germline ends. CDR3 size: 13 residues. The germline V gene encodes CDR1 MDHEN and CDR2 SYDVKM. The CDR3 DNA is TGTGCCAGCATACGGGGGATTAATGAAAAACTGTTTTTT. Translation gives CASIRGINEKLFF.

This clone appeared a single time. This chain connects TRBV5-1 to TRBJ1-2; D gene unclear. The CDR3 length is 14 residues. Deletions cut 0 bases from V and 4 bases from J, with 10 bases between. Looked up from germline, CDR1 is SGHRS and CDR2 is YFSETQ. CDR3 protein: CASSLADLGYGYTF. The CDR3 bases are TGCGCCAGCAGCTTGGCAGATCTTGGCTATGGCTACACCTTC.

A remark on this clone: This CDR3 is also generated by other DNA sequences in the sample. The rearrangement uses TRBV5-1 and TRBJ2-3, with 11 positions matching TRBD2. The CDR3 is 15 amino acids. The junction had 2 bases not matched to a gene; V was cut back by 5 bases and J by 0 bases. Germline CDR1 and CDR2: SGHRS and YFSETQ. CDR3 in amino acids: CASRTSGGSTDTQYF. The CDR3 DNA reads as TGCGCCAGCAGAACTAGCGGGGGTAGCACAGATACGCAGTATTTT. Complete variable domain (other parts from reference TRBV5-1 and TRBJ2-3): KAGVTQTPRYLIKTRGQQVTLSCSPISGHRSVSWYQQTPGQGLQFLFEYFSETQRNKGNFPGRFSGRQFSNSRSEMNVSTLELGDSALYLCASRTSGGSTDTQYFGPGTRLTVL.